This passage covers 14 T cell receptor beta chains from one sample sequenced in a study of shared clonotypes between healthy human individuals. Selected positively for CCR7 and CD45RO-negative, naive CD8 cells excluded terminally differentiated effector memory CD45RA+ cells. The method was immunoSEQ multiplex PCR; TCRdb's version includes in-frame clones alone and lacks a portion of them. The sample shows about 2.1 million clones, 85% to 95% of them seen only once. The sequencing input was naive CD8+ T cells from PBMCs. The receptors come from a young man in good health. Some clones in this sample may be carry-over from other donors' samples.

V is TRBV7-2 and J is TRBJ2-1, with 9 bases fitting TRBD1. Germline loops: CDR1 SGHTA, CDR2 FQGNSA. The CDR3 covers 13 residues. CDR3 residues: CSTGTGSYNEQFF. The DNA for the CDR3 is TGTTCAACCGGGACAGGGTCCTACAATGAGCAGTTCTTC.

V usage is TRBV4-1 and J usage is TRBJ2-7; possibly TRBD2 for D (5 bases). The CDR3 has 14 residues. Deletions cut 3 bases from V and 7 bases from J, with 16 bases between. Germline lookup yields CDR1 MGHRA and CDR2 YSYEKL. CDR3 loop: CASSQGALLWEQYF. CDR3 in DNA: TGCGCCAGCAGCCAGGGAGCCTTACTCTGGGAGCAGTACTTC.

On this clone: This CDR3 is also generated by other DNA sequences in the sample. The J gene is TRBJ2-5, the V gene TRBV6-5; D uncertain. This CDR3 comprises 14 residues. The V gene lost 0 bases and the J gene lost 4 bases, with 9 bases spanning the gap. Germline lookup yields CDR1 MNHEY and CDR2 SVGAGI. CDR3 in DNA: TGTGCCAGCAGTTACTCGGAAGGGCCAGAGACCCAGTACTTC. This translates into CASSYSEGPETQYF.

J is TRBJ1-5 and V is TRBV6-6; 8 positions match TRBD1. CDR1 and CDR2 (germline): MNHNY, SVGAGI (reference sequence). The CDR3 runs to 15 residues. With V trimmed by 0 bases and J by 7 bases, 5 bases remained unmatched. CDR3 DNA: TGTGCCAGCAGTTACTCTTCAGGGGGCGGCCAGCCCCAGCATTTT. Amino acids: CASSYSSGGGQPQHF.

The chain links TRBV13 to TRBJ2-1; 14 nucleotides agree with TRBD2. The germline V gene has CDR1 PRHDT and CDR2 FYEKMQ (reference sequence). The CDR3 length is 17 residues. The V and J ends lost 5 bases and 7 bases, in that order; junction bases with no gene match: 10. CDR3 sequence (DNA): TGTGCCAGCAGCCCTTTCGGGACTAGCGGGAGCATGAATGAGCAGTTCTTC. It yields the protein CASSPFGTSGSMNEQFF.

This chain joins TRBV15 and TRBJ2-7; the match to TRBD2 covers 8 bases. The length of the CDR3 is 16 residues. The germline gives CDR1 LNHNV, CDR2 YYDKDF (reference sequence). V lost 3 bases, J lost 5 bases, and 12 bases stayed unmatched. The CDR3 coding sequence is TGTGCCACCAGCAGTAGGACTAGCAGTGCCCCCCACGAGCAGTACTTC. Translating gives CATSSRTSSAPHEQYF.

The genes are TRBV27 and TRBJ2-7, with 9 bases that match TRBD1. Trimming at V came to 3 bases and at J to 3 bases, leaving 9 bases not matched to a gene. The CDR3 covers 16 residues. Germline V lookup: CDR1 MNHEY, CDR2 SMNVEV (reference sequence). The CDR3 loop reads CASSLGWDRAGYEQYF. The CDR3 region has the DNA TGTGCCAGCAGTTTGGGGTGGGACAGGGCGGGCTACGAGCAGTACTTC.

The V call is TRBV7-8, the J call TRBJ1-1, with D perhaps TRBD1 (5 bases). V was shortened by 4 bases and J by 13 bases, with 16 bases between the two germline ends. The CDR3 runs to 12 residues. Germline loops: CDR1 SGHVS, CDR2 FQNEAQ. The CDR3 coding sequence is TGTGCCAGCAGCTCGGGGGATAGCGGGGATTTCTTT. The encoded protein is CASSSGDSGDFF.

The chain carries TRBV30 and TRBJ1-4, with D uncertain. With 3 bases removed from V and 8 bases from J, the gap between germline ends came to 22 bases. The CDR3 sequence is 16 residues long. Germline CDR1 is GTSNPN and CDR2 is SVGIG (reference sequence). The CDR3 is CAWRSPPRGILEKLFF. CDR3 DNA: TGTGCCTGGAGATCCCCCCCCCGAGGGATCTTAGAAAAACTGTTTTTT.

The rearrangement links TRBV10-3 to TRBJ2-2; tentatively, D is TRBD1 (8 bases). This CDR3 spans 22 amino acids. V was cut by 5 bases and J by 5 bases, with 36 bases left in between. Per germline, CDR1 ENHRY and CDR2 SYGVKD. DNA of the CDR3: TGTGCCATCAGTCCCTATCCAGTGACAGGGGTGACGGCGGGAGTGGGGACCGGGGAGCTGTTTTTT. This encodes CAISPYPVTGVTAGVGTGELFF.

CDR3 amino acids: CASSFGTVDTQYF. In DNA form, the CDR3 reads TGTGCCAGCAGCTTCGGGACTGTAGATACGCAGTATTTT. This chain links TRBV7-2 with TRBJ2-3; TRBD2 is a possible D gene (6 bases). Germline V lookup: CDR1 SGHTA, CDR2 FQGNSA. The CDR3 is made up of 13 amino acids. The V and J ends lost 3 bases and 5 bases respectively, with 9 bases between them.

V and J are TRBV7-3 and TRBJ1-1; D not certain. Germline-derived CDR1 and CDR2 are SGHTA and FQGTGA. The CDR3 has 13 residues. The germline V and J ends were trimmed by 5 bases and 1 base, with 8 bases remaining between them. The CDR3 is CASSPRPNTEAFF. For the CDR3, the DNA is TGTGCCAGCAGCCCCCGACCGAACACTGAAGCTTTCTTT. Using reference TRBV7-3 and TRBJ1-1 for the parts outside the CDR3, the full variable domain is GAGVSQTPSNKVTEKGKYVELRCDPISGHTALYWYRQSLGQGPEFLIYFQGTGAADDSGLPNDRFFAVRPEGSVSTLKIQRTERGDSAVYLCASSPRPNTEAFFGQGTRLTVV.

This clone was seen only once. The chain couples TRBV18 to TRBJ1-1; D may be TRBD1 (6 bases). This CDR3 is 12 amino acids long. The V end lost 2 bases, the J end lost 7 bases, and 8 bases lay between the germline ends. Germline V gene lookup returns CDR1 KGHSH and CDR2 LQKENI. In DNA, the CDR3 is TGTGCCAGCTCACCAGGGGGCTATGAAGCTTTCTTT. It specifies CASSPGGYEAFF.

This chain uses TRBV7-2 with TRBJ2-7; 7 bases align to TRBD1. The CDR3 spans 13 residues. Germline values: CDR1 SGHTA, CDR2 FQGNSA. Unmatched junction bases numbered 3, after V lost 3 bases and J lost 4 bases. The CDR3 bases are TGTGCCAGCAGCTTCGGCAGGGGGTACGAGCAGTACTTC. Protein product: CASSFGRGYEQYF. The full variable domain, rest sourced from reference TRBV7-2 and TRBJ2-7, is GAGVSQSPSNKVTEKGKDVELRCDPISGHTALYWYRQSLGQGLEFLIYFQGNSAPDKSGLPSDRFSAERTGGSVSTLTIQRTQQEDSAVYLCASSFGRGYEQYFGPGTRLTVT.